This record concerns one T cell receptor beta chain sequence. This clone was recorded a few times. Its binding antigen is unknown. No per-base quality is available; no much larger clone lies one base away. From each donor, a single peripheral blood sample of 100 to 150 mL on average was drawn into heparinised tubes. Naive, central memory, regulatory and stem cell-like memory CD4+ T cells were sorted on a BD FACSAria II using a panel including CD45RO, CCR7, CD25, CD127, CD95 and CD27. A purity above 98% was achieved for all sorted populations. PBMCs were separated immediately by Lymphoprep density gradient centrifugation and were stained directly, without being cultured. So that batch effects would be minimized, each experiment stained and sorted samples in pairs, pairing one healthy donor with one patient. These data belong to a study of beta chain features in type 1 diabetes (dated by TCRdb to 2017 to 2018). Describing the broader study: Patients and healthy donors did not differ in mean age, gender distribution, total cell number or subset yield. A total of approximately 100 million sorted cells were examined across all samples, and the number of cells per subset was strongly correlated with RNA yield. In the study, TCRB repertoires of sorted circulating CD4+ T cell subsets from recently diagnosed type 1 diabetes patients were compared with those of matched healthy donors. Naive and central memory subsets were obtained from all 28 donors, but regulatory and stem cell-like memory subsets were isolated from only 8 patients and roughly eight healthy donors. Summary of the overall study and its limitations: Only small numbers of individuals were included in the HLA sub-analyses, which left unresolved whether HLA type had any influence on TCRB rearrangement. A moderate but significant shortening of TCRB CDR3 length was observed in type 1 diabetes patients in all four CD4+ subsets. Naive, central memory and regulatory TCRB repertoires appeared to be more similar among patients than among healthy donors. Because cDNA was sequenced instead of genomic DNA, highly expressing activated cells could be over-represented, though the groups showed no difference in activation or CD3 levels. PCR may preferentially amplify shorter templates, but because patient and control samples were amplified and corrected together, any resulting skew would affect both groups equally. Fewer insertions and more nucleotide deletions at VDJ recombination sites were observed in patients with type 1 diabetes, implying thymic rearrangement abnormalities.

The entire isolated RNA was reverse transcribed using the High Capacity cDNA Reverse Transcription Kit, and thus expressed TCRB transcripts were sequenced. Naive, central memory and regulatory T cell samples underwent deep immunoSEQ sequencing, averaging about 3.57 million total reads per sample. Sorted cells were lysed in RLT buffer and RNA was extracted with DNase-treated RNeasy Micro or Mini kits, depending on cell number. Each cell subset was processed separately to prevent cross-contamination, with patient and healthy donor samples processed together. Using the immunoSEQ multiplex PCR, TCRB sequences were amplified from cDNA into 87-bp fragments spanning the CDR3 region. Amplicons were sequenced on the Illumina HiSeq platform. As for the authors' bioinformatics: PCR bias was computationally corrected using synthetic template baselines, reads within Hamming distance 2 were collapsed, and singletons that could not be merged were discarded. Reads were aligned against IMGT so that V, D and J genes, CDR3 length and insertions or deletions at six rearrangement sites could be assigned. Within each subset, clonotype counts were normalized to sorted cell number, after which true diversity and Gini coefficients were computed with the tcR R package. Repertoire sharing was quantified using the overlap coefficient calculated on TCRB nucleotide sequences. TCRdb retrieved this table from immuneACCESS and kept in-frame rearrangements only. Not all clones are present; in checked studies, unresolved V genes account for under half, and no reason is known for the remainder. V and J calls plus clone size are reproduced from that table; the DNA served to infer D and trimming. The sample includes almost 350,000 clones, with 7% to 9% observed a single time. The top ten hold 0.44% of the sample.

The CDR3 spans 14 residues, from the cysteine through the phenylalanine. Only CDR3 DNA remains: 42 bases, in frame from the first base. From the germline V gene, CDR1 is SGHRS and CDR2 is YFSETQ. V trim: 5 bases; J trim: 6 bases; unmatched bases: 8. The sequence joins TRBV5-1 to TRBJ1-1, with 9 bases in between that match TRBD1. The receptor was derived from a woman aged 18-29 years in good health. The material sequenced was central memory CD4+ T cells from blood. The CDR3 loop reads CASRPTGGNPEAFF. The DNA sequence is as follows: TGCGCCAGCAGGCCAACAGGGGGCAATCCTGAAGCTTTCTTT.